Reported below is one TCR beta chain. No antigen is known for it. Unexposed donor CD4+ T cells date from 2011-2018, before the COVID-19 pandemic. Measured with immunoSEQ multiplex PCR; TCRdb has only the in-frame clones, and not every one. In the table there are tens of thousands of clones, roughly 88% of which are singletons. V lost 0 bases, J lost 12 bases, and 9 bases lay in between. The CDR3 contains 11 residues. CDR1 and CDR2 (germline): LNHNV, YYDKDF (reference sequence). The data belong to a study of CD4 T cells in relation to SARS-CoV-2 and coronaviruses. Study in general: The restricting HLA molecule for shared crossreactive spike epitopes was mapped. Regarding the study as a whole: Each donor contributed either pre-pandemic or post-infection samples, not both. The assay detects memory recall responses, not culture-primed primary responses.

The TCR comes from a human donor in good health. Source material: memory CD4+ T cells from PBMCs. V and J are TRBV15 and TRBJ2-7, with D possibly matching TRBD2 (5 bases). CDR3 sequence (DNA): TGTGCCACCAGCAGAGATGATGCGGGGTACTTC. It specifies CATSRDDAGYF.